Described below is a single TCR beta chain sequence and its context. Which antigen it targets is not known. Base qualities are not recorded, but no much larger clone differs from it by a single base. Collaborating institutions collected whole blood in K2EDTA tubes following their own protocols. For TCRbeta analysis, collaborator samples were shipped as frozen whole blood, as isolated PBMCs, or as DNA extracted from either sample type. TCRbeta CDR3 regions were amplified from genomic DNA by means of the immunoSEQ Assay, a bias-controlled multiplex PCR. As for the original processing: The number of nucleated cells in each sample was estimated from the amplification of reference gene primers within the assay. Sequence reads were collapsed and filtered to measure the absolute abundance of every unique TCRbeta CDR3 rearrangement. Productive Simpson clonality was computed per sample as the square root of Simpson's diversity index over productive rearrangements. The source is immuneACCESS, and TCRdb retained only in-frame sequences with V and J called. Part of the clones is not carried over; for the studies checked, unresolved V genes explain less than half of this, and the remainder is unexplained. V and J calls and clone size are as listed in that table; D and trimming were resolved from the DNA. In all, the sample holds approximately 49,000 clones, and around four fifths of those were seen once. 13% to 15% of the sample rests with the top ten.

These data come from a study of blood T cell repertoires in COVID-19 (dated by TCRdb to 2019 to 2021). As for the study more broadly: Collaborator samples came from the United States, Italy and Spain and covered acute and convalescent phases of COVID-19. The material from the prospective study consisted of cDNA or gDNA derived from T cells, B-cell-depleted T cells, or PBMCs. Subjects who had been exposed to COVID-19, were actively infected with it, or had recovered from it provided the deeply sampled blood TCRbeta repertoires that made up the dataset. The repertoires were released in a freely available public database intended as a resource for research on the immune response to SARS-CoV-2. Samples were obtained from the ongoing ImmuneRACE study (first 160 participants) and from about 1,300 subjects provided by 6 global collaborators. The sample metadata nearly always contained a de-identified subject ID, COVID-19 status, age in years and sex. Where available, HLA class I and class II types were obtained from metadata supplied by the sample provider rather than from assay-based typing.

Including cysteine and phenylalanine, the CDR3 has 14 amino acids. The kept DNA is CDR3 alone, 42 bases in frame from the first base. The germline V gene provides CDR1 MDHEN and CDR2 SYDVKM. The V and J ends are trimmed by 4 bases and 4 bases, leaving 10 bases between them. The paper's findings and limits, for the study overall: How much clinical and demographic metadata was included differed by source and by participant, and the metadata was provided uncurated.

The rearranged chain carries TRBV28 and TRBJ1-4, with TRBD1 perhaps the D gene, on 6 matching bases. The origin of this receptor is a human donor with acute or convalescent COVID-19. The donor label of this sample is uncertain. Sequencing was performed on peripheral blood. Read as DNA, the sequence is TGTGCCAGCAGTTGGGGGCAAGATAATGAAAAACTGTTTTTT. It translates as CASSWGQDNEKLFF. Joined to the reference TRBV28 and TRBJ1-4 proteins, this CDR3 gives the full variable domain: DVKVTQSSRYLVKRTGEKVFLECVQDMDHENMFWYRQDPGLGLRLIYFSYDVKMKEKGDIPEGYSVSREKKERFSLILESASTNQTSMYLCASSWGQDNEKLFFGSGTQLSVL.